This TCR beta chain was sequenced in a study of shared clonotypes between healthy human individuals. Study donors comprised healthy, HIV-negative adults devoid of recent acute infection or vaccination. Study-wide points: A reduction in generation probabilities was seen for non-shared clonotypes relative to those shared by all four donors.

Data came from immunoSEQ multiplex PCR; TCRdb stores just in-frame clones and leaves some out. This table has about 1 million clones, roughly 80% appearing once. As concerns this clone: Its antigen is as yet unknown.

What was sequenced was memory CD4+ T cells sorted from blood. Documented subset: CD45RA-negative fraction. The receptor was derived from a young man in good health.

This CDR3 is CASSRNGNEQFF. CDR3 nucleotide sequence: TGCGCCAGCAGCCGAAACGGTAATGAGCAGTTCTTC. This sequence joins TRBV5-1 and TRBJ2-1; the D is unclear. The germline CDR1 and CDR2 sequences are SGHRS and YFSETQ. Trimming cost V 4 bases and J 7 bases, with 9 bases left between them. CDR3 length: 12 amino acids.